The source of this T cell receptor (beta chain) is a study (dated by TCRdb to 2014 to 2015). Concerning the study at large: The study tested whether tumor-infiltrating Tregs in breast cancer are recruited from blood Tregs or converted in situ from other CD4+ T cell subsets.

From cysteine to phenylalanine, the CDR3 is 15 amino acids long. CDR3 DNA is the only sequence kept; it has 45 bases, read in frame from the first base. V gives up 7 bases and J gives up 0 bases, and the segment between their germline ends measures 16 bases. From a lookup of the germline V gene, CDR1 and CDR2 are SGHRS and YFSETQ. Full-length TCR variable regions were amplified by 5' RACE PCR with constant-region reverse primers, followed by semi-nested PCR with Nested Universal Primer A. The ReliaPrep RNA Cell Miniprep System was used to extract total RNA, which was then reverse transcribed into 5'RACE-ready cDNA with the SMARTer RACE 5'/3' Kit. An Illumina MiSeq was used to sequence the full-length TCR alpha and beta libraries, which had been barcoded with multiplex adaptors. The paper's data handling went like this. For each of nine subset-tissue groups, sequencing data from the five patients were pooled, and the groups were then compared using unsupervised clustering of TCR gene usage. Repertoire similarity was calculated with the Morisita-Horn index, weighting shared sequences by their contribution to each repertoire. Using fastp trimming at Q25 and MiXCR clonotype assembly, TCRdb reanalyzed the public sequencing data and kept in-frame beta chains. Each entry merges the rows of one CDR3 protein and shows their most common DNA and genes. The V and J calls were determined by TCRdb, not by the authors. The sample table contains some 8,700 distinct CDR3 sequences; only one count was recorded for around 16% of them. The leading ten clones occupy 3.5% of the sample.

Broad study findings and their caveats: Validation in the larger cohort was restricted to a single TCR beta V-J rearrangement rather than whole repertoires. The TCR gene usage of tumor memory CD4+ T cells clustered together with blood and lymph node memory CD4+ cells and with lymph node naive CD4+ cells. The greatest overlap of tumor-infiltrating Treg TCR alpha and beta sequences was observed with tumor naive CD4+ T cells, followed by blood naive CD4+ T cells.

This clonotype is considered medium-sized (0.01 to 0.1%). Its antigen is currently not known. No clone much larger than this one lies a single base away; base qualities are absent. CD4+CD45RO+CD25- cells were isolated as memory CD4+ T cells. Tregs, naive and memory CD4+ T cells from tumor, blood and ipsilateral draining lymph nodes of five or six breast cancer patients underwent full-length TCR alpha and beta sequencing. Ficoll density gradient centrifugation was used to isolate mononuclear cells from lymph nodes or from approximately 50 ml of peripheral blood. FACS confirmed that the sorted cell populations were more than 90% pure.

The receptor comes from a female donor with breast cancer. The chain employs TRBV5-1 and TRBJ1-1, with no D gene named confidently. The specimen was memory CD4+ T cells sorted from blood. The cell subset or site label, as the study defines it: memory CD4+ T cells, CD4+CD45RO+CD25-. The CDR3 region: CASGKGSRMNTEAFF. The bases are TGCGCCAGCGGCAAGGGCTCCCGGATGAACACTGAAGCTTTCTTT.